These 18 T cell receptor beta chains were sequenced from one sample in a study of T cell clonotyping in hematopoietic cell transplantation. Stated time point: recipient sample about 28 days before transplant, after cytoreduction. The data were produced by immunoSEQ multiplex PCR, yet TCRdb's version contains in-frame clones alone and is incomplete. The table shows 15,000 to 20,000 clones, with 60% to 85% occurring only once. This sample comprised peripheral blood mononuclear cells, obtained before stem cell transplant. The receptors shown here come from a man in his 60s with acute myeloid leukemia. Some clones in this sample may be carry-over from other donors' samples.

The CDR3 coding sequence is TGTGCCAGCAGCTTGAGCCCGGGAGACAATGAAAAACTGTTTTTT. Encoded protein: CASSLSPGDNEKLFF. The genes are TRBV5-6 and TRBJ1-4; D call uncertain. V gave up 1 base and J gave up 5 bases, with 12 bases separating them. The CDR3 extends over 15 amino acids. Germline V gene data show CDR1 as SGHDT and CDR2 as YYEEEE.

This chain joins TRBV19 and TRBJ1-4, with D possibly being TRBD1 (5 bases). Between the trimmed V and J ends, which lost 5 bases and 4 bases, there was a span of 20 bases. Germline CDR1 reads LNHDA; CDR2 reads SQIVND (reference sequence). The CDR3 contains 17 residues. CDR3 nucleotide sequence: TGTGCCAGTAGTCTCCGCGGAGGTGGGGGGGTTAATGAAAAACTGTTTTTT. Amino acid sequence: CASSLRGGGGVNEKLFF.

The V gene is TRBV11-2, the J gene TRBJ1-4, with 7 bases matching TRBD1. J lost 5 bases, V lost 5 bases, and 11 bases had no gene match. The germline V gene has CDR1 SGHAT and CDR2 FQNNGV. This CDR3 comprises 16 residues. This CDR3 is CASSPRGRPANEKLFF. For the CDR3, the DNA is TGTGCCAGCAGCCCCAGGGGGAGGCCGGCAAATGAAAAACTGTTTTTT.

The chain is built from TRBV28 and TRBJ1-1; 8 bases are a match to TRBD1. Germline loops: CDR1 MDHEN, CDR2 SYDVKM. This CDR3 has 14 residues. With V trimmed by 5 bases and J by 6 bases, 8 bases remained unmatched. The CDR3 coding sequence is TGTGCCAGCAGTCTAACGGGACAGGCCTCTGAAGCTTTCTTT. Translated, it gives CASSLTGQASEAFF.

This clone was counted a few times. This sequence joins TRBV19 and TRBJ2-1; 12 bases fit TRBD2. V gave up 3 bases and J gave up 4 bases; unmatched junction bases: 1. The CDR3 is 15 residues long. Looked up from germline, CDR1 is LNHDA and CDR2 is SQIVND (reference sequence). The CDR3 DNA reads TGTGCCAGTAGTATGACTAGCGGGGGATACAATGAGCAGTTCTTC. Residues: CASSMTSGGYNEQFF.

This clone was seen a few times. V usage is TRBV19 and J usage is TRBJ1-1; no clear D gene. Trimming took off 3 bases at V and 0 bases at J, with 8 bases between the two ends. The CDR3 runs to 14 residues. CDR1 LNHDA and CDR2 SQIVND come from the germline V gene (reference sequence). This chain's CDR3 is CASSMGAMNTEAFF. The CDR3 nucleotides are TGTGCCAGTAGTATGGGCGCTATGAACACTGAAGCTTTCTTT.

The V gene is TRBV9, the J gene TRBJ2-2, with D tentatively TRBD1 (6 bases). This CDR3 is 15 amino acids long. The germline CDR1 and CDR2 sequences are SGDLS and YYNGEE. The germline V and J ends were trimmed by 6 bases and 0 bases, with 12 bases remaining between them. DNA for the CDR3: TGTGCCAGCAACACAGGGCGCGCGAACACCGGGGAGCTGTTTTTT. Residues: CASNTGRANTGELFF.

This clone was counted between two and nine times. CDR3 protein: CASSIEGLGVRPNYGYTF. In nucleotides, the CDR3 is TGTGCCAGTAGTATAGAAGGCCTCGGGGTCCGACCTAACTATGGCTACACCTTC. The chain links TRBV19 to TRBJ1-2; the D is unclear. Germline values: CDR1 LNHDA, CDR2 SQIVND (reference sequence). The length of the CDR3 is 18 residues. The V end lost 0 bases, the J end lost 0 bases, and 17 bases lay between the germline ends.

This clone occurred a few times. The chain joins TRBV5-1 to TRBJ1-1; possibly TRBD1 for D (5 bases). Germline CDR1 SGHRS, CDR2 YFSETQ. The CDR3 is 15 amino acids. V was pared by 0 bases and J by 1 base, with 10 bases between. The CDR3 bases are TGCGCCAGCAGCTTGGCCACCGGGGCGAACACTGAAGCTTTCTTT. Residues: CASSLATGANTEAFF.

CDR3 protein: CASSLAGTEMGYGYTF. In DNA form, the CDR3 reads TGTGCCAGCAGTTTAGCGGGCACGGAGATGGGCTATGGCTACACCTTC. V gene TRBV28 combines with J gene TRBJ1-2; D uncertain. V lost 2 bases to trimming and J lost 4 bases, with 17 bases between them. Germline V gives CDR1 MDHEN, CDR2 SYDVKM. The length of the CDR3 is 16 residues.

The chain carries TRBV7-9 and TRBJ1-2; D may be TRBD1 (5 bases). The CDR3 runs to 16 residues. The V end lost 0 bases, the J end lost 7 bases, and 18 bases lay between the germline ends. Germline loops: CDR1 SEHNR, CDR2 FQNEAQ (reference sequence). The CDR3 DNA sequence: TGTGCCAGCAGCTTAGCGATCAGGGTAGGAGGAGTTGGCTACACCTTC. Protein sequence: CASSLAIRVGGVGYTF.

This chain joins TRBV19 and TRBJ1-4, with D hard to call. Germline V lookup: CDR1 LNHDA, CDR2 SQIVND (reference sequence). The CDR3 consists of 13 residues. V was trimmed by 0 bases and J by 8 bases, leaving 7 bases between them. The chain's CDR3 is CASSIDLEEKLFF. CDR3 nucleotides: TGTGCCAGTAGTATAGATCTGGAGGAAAAACTGTTTTTT.

The chain joins TRBV7-9 to TRBJ2-3, with TRBD1 as a possible D gene (5 bases). Germline CDR1 and CDR2: SEHNR and FQNEAQ (reference sequence). V gave up 4 bases and J gave up 6 bases, with 11 bases separating them. The CDR3 is 13 amino acids. The CDR3 here is CASSSIGVDTQYF. The DNA for the CDR3 is TGTGCCAGCAGCTCAATAGGGGTGGATACGCAGTATTTT.

Only a few counts were recorded for this clone. The chain carries TRBV19 and TRBJ1-2; 9 nucleotides align to TRBD1. CDR1 is LNHDA and CDR2 is SQIVND in the germline V gene (reference sequence). The V gene end was trimmed by 6 bases and the J gene end by 3 bases; junction bases not matched to a gene: 5. The CDR3 has 14 amino acids. The CDR3 coding sequence is TGTGCCAGTAGCACAGGGGGCGCCGACTATGGCTACACCTTC. Its protein product is CASSTGGADYGYTF.

The chain recombines TRBV27 with TRBJ2-2; D is uncertain. CDR3 length equals 12 residues. Trimming left V 5 bases short and J 5 bases short, with 6 bases between. Germline V lookup: CDR1 MNHEY, CDR2 SMNVEV (reference sequence). CDR3 in amino acids: CASSPLTGELFF. Here the CDR3 DNA reads TGTGCCAGCAGTCCTCTTACCGGGGAGCTGTTTTTT.

The chain carries TRBV7-6 and TRBJ2-1; no reliable D call. Germline CDR1 and CDR2: SGHVS and FNYEAQ. This CDR3 is 11 amino acids long. V lost 5 bases and J lost 7, with 6 bases in between. In DNA, the CDR3 is TGTGCCAGCAGCAGTTCAAATGAGCAGTTCTTC. Residues: CASSSSNEQFF.

V usage is TRBV6-1 and J usage is TRBJ2-1; D perhaps matches TRBD1 (6 bases). V shed 5 bases and J shed 5 bases, with 10 bases lying between them. This CDR3 region has 13 residues. Looked up from germline, CDR1 is MNHNS and CDR2 is SASEGT. CDR3 region: CASSLTGNNEQFF. DNA of the CDR3: TGTGCCAGCAGTCTGACAGGTAACAATGAGCAGTTCTTC.

The chain couples TRBV9 to TRBJ2-1; TRBD2 matches at 11 bases. The CDR3 consists of 16 residues. CDR1 SGDLS and CDR2 YYNGEE come from the germline V gene. The V gene end was trimmed by 4 bases and the J gene end by 2 bases; junction bases not matched to a gene: 5. CDR3 protein: CASSPRTSGPYNEQFF. The CDR3 nucleotides read TGTGCCAGCAGCCCCCGGACTAGCGGGCCCTACAATGAGCAGTTCTTC.